Listed here are 22 T cell receptor beta chains from one sample, sequenced in a study of shared clonotypes between healthy human individuals. Only in-frame clones appear in the TCRdb table, and some are missing; sequencing was by immunoSEQ multiplex PCR. This table has a few million clones, approximately 92% appearing once. The sequenced sample was naive CD4+ T cells sorted from blood. Regarding subset: CD45RA+ positively selected. These receptors were taken from a man between 18 and 35 years old in good health.

J is TRBJ1-5 and V is TRBV4-1, with D uncertain. Germline values: CDR1 MGHRA, CDR2 YSYEKL. The CDR3 consists of 19 residues. V lost 0 bases to trimming and J lost 3 bases, with 21 bases between them. The CDR3 bases are TGCGCCAGCAGCCAAGAGCCCGGTTCGGCTGCGGGGTTCAATCAGCCCCAGCATTTT. Protein product: CASSQEPGSAAGFNQPQHF.

V usage is TRBV10-3 and J usage is TRBJ2-7, with D perhaps TRBD2 (5 bases). Trimming removed 6 bases from V and 0 bases from J, with 9 bases in between. The CDR3 consists of 13 residues. In germline, CDR1 is ENHRY, CDR2 SYGVKD. The CDR3 nucleotides are TGTGCCATCAGCCCCCGGGACTCCTACGAGCAGTACTTC. Protein sequence: CAISPRDSYEQYF.

The chain employs TRBV10-3 and TRBJ2-1; 7 bases are shared with TRBD2. The CDR3 has 14 residues. Germline trimming cut 7 bases from V and 2 bases from J; bases unmatched to any gene: 5. Germline lookup yields CDR1 ENHRY and CDR2 SYGVKD. The CDR3 sequence is CAIMLAGAYNEQFF. The CDR3 nucleotides read TGTGCCATCATGCTGGCGGGAGCCTACAATGAGCAGTTCTTC.

The rearrangement joins TRBV29-1 to TRBJ1-5; D might be TRBD1 (5 bases). The CDR3 runs 13 residues. V was clipped by 5 bases and J by 2 bases, with 10 bases between them. Germline V gives CDR1 SQVTM, CDR2 ANQGSEA. CDR3 protein: CSVTGMGNQPQHF. For the CDR3, the DNA is TGCAGCGTTACAGGCATGGGCAATCAGCCCCAGCATTTT.

This clone appeared a few times. This chain joins TRBV7-2 and TRBJ1-1; D is unclear. The V gene lost 1 base and the J gene lost 1 base, with 7 bases spanning the gap. Germline lookup yields CDR1 SGHTA and CDR2 FQGNSA. CDR3 length equals 14 residues. DNA for the CDR3: TGTGCCAGCAGCTTAGGGGCGGCGAACACTGAAGCTTTCTTT. This translates into CASSLGAANTEAFF.

The chain employs TRBV2 and TRBJ2-7, with a possible D match to TRBD2 (6 bases). Trimming took 5 bases from V and 4 from J, leaving 9 bases between them. CDR3 length: 12 residues. The germline V gene has CDR1 SNHLY and CDR2 FYNNEI. CDR3: CASSPGGYEQYF. The CDR3 DNA follows: TGTGCCAGCAGTCCCGGGGGATACGAGCAGTACTTC. Full variable domain (rest looked up from reference TRBV2 and TRBJ2-7): EPEVTQTPSHQVTQMGQEVILRCVPISNHLYFYWYRQILGQKVEFLVSFYNNEISEKSEIFDDQFSVERPDGSNFTLKIRSTKLEDSAMYFCASSPGGYEQYFGPGTRLTVT.

The V and J genes are TRBV4-1 and TRBJ1-3, with no clear D. V lost 0 bases, J lost 11 bases, and 14 bases lay in between. CDR3 length: 14 residues. Germline lookup yields CDR1 MGHRA and CDR2 YSYEKL. CDR3 sequence: CASSQELRQTPIYF. CDR3 coding DNA: TGCGCCAGCAGCCAAGAATTGCGGCAAACCCCCATATATTTT.

J is TRBJ2-1 and V is TRBV19; possibly TRBD1 for D (6 bases). The CDR3 consists of 15 residues. Germline V gives CDR1 LNHDA, CDR2 SQIVND (reference sequence). Trimming stripped 5 bases from V and 3 bases from J, with 14 bases between. CDR3 region: CASSSDRILYNEQFF. DNA for the CDR3: TGTGCCAGTAGTTCCGACAGGATTCTCTACAATGAGCAGTTCTTC.

This clone has a single count. This chain joins TRBV6-6 and TRBJ2-2, with 9 bases lining up with TRBD1. This CDR3 comprises 16 residues. Germline CDR1 and CDR2: MNHNY and SVGAGI (reference sequence). V trimming: 6 bases; J trimming: 5 bases; junction bases outside the gene matches: 10. CDR3 in amino acids: CASRRKGQGGTGELFF. The CDR3 coding sequence is TGTGCCAGCAGGAGGAAGGGACAGGGAGGGACCGGGGAGCTGTTTTTT.

The chain couples TRBV7-2 to TRBJ2-2; TRBD2 agrees at 7 bases. J was trimmed by 2 bases and V by 6 bases; bases with no gene match: 3. CDR1 SGHTA and CDR2 FQGNSA come from the germline V gene. This CDR3 has 14 residues. Written as DNA, the CDR3 is TGTGCCAGCAGTGGGACTACCAACACCGGGGAGCTGTTTTTT. Residues: CASSGTTNTGELFF.

This clone was picked up a small number of times. The same CDR3 also results from other DNA sequences found in this sample. The chain is built from TRBV18 and TRBJ1-1, with a weak D call TRBD1 (5 bases). The CDR3 length is 13 residues. Germline lookup yields CDR1 KGHSH and CDR2 LQKENI. V lost 5 bases to trimming and J lost 0 bases, with 7 bases between them. The CDR3 DNA sequence: TGTGCCAGCTCAGACAGCATGAACACTGAAGCTTTCTTT. It translates to CASSDSMNTEAFF.

This clone appeared a single time. This chain links TRBV11-2 with TRBJ1-4; D perhaps matches TRBD1 (5 bases). Looked up from germline, CDR1 is SGHAT and CDR2 is FQNNGV. The ends were cut back, 2 bases at V and 8 bases at J, with 12 bases in the middle. The CDR3 covers 14 residues. CDR3 in amino acids: CASSLYRGEEKLFF. The CDR3 DNA follows: TGTGCCAGCAGCTTATACCGGGGCGAGGAAAAACTGTTTTTT.

The V and J genes are TRBV25-1 and TRBJ2-5, with D perhaps given as TRBD1 or TRBD2 (6 bases each). The V end was cut by 3 bases, the J end by 7 bases, with 15 bases between. The CDR3 loop spans 14 amino acids. Germline V lookup: CDR1 MGHDK, CDR2 SYGVNS. The chain's CDR3 is CASSEGPKGGTQYF. DNA for the CDR3: TGTGCCAGCAGTGAGGGACCGAAGGGGGGGACCCAGTACTTC.

With respect to this clone: This sample also contains other DNA sequences that code for the same CDR3. This chain links TRBV28 with TRBJ2-7; a possible D gene is TRBD2 (6 bases). V lost 6 bases and J 2 bases, leaving 14 bases between the germline ends. CDR3 length: 14 residues. Per germline, CDR1 MDHEN and CDR2 SYDVKM. CDR3 sequence (DNA): TGTGCCAGCAGATCAGGGACTCCCACCTACGAGCAGTACTTC. Protein product: CASRSGTPTYEQYF.

The chain uses TRBV28 and TRBJ1-1; tentative D call: TRBD1 (5 bases). This CDR3 is built from 14 residues. With 8 bases removed from V and 5 bases from J, the gap between germline ends came to 18 bases. The germline CDR1 and CDR2 sequences are MDHEN and SYDVKM. For the CDR3, the DNA is TGTGCCAGCGGCACCGGGGCCCGGGAGACTGAAGCTTTCTTT. Its protein is CASGTGARETEAFF.

J is TRBJ1-6 and V is TRBV6-7, with 8 bases fitting TRBD1. TRBV6-7 is an ORF, and what it does is uncertain. CDR3 length equals 16 residues. Trimming cost V 11 bases and J 1 base; bases outside gene matches: 10. The CDR3, as DNA: TGTGCCGGAAGGACAGGGACGGGGTCCTATAATTCACCCCTCCACTTT. Protein sequence: CAGRTGTGSYNSPLHF.

This clone was counted only a few times. This sequence joins TRBV10-3 and TRBJ1-1, with a weak D call TRBD1 (5 bases). CDR1 is ENHRY, CDR2 SYGVKD, per germline. The length of the CDR3 is 13 residues. V was trimmed by 4 bases and J by 3 bases, leaving 9 bases between them. The CDR3 protein is CAISGGVDTEAFF. The CDR3 DNA sequence: TGTGCCATCAGTGGGGGGGTCGACACTGAAGCTTTCTTT.

This clone has more than one count but fewer than ten. The CDR3 protein is CSATGADLAFF. The CDR3 coding sequence is TGCAGTGCGACAGGGGCGGATCTAGCTTTCTTT. The chain carries TRBV20-1 and TRBJ1-1; 8 bases are a match to TRBD1. Germline V gene data show CDR1 as DFQATT and CDR2 as SNEGSKA (reference sequence). Germline trimming cut 6 bases from V and 10 bases from J; bases unmatched to any gene: 7. The CDR3 covers 11 residues.

The rearrangement joins TRBV18 to TRBJ2-7; possible D gene TRBD2, 6 bases. CDR3 length equals 15 residues. V shed 0 bases and J shed 5 bases, with 14 bases lying between them. Germline V gene data show CDR1 as KGHSH and CDR2 as LQKENI. Here the CDR3 DNA reads TGTGCCAGCTCACCACCTGTAACTAGCCTGCACGAGCAGTACTTC. Translated: CASSPPVTSLHEQYF.

V is TRBV5-1 and J is TRBJ2-2; D gene unclear. There are 16 residues in the CDR3. Trimming stripped 0 bases from V and 2 bases from J, with 11 bases between. The germline V gene has CDR1 SGHRS and CDR2 YFSETQ. The CDR3 DNA is TGCGCCAGCAGCTTGGCCTCCTTTTCTAACACCGGGGAGCTGTTTTTT. Translating it yields CASSLASFSNTGELFF.

This clone was seen a few times. The V gene is TRBV18, the J gene TRBJ1-1; D call uncertain. Germline-derived CDR1 and CDR2 are KGHSH and LQKENI. This CDR3 region has 13 residues. The V gene lost 2 bases and the J gene lost 6 bases, with 10 bases spanning the gap. For the CDR3, the DNA is TGTGCCAGCTCACCATCCCCCAAGGCTGAAGCTTTCTTT. Encoded protein: CASSPSPKAEAFF.

This sequence joins TRBV27 and TRBJ2-7; D uncertain. Germline V CDR1 and CDR2: MNHEY, SMNVEV (reference sequence). The CDR3 contains 14 residues. With 3 bases removed from V and 2 bases from J, the gap between germline ends came to 11 bases. The DNA for the CDR3 is TGTGCCAGCAGTTTCCAGGTTAACGCCTACGAGCAGTACTTC. This gives the protein CASSFQVNAYEQYF.